Detailed here is one TCR beta chain. Its antigen is unknown. The data are from a study of monozygotic twins with cystic fibrosis. On the study more broadly: Libraries were built from three micrograms of fragmented DNA using about 14 PCR cycles. Study results and caveats: In 13 of 16 pairs, V gene usage was closest to the co-twin's.

Measured with immunoSEQ multiplex PCR; TCRdb has only the in-frame clones, and not every one. The sample carries approximately 33,000 clones, over 75% recorded once. CDR1 MGHRA and CDR2 YSYEKL come from the germline V gene. There are 17 residues in the CDR3. The trim removed 3 bases at V and 0 bases at J, leaving 5 bases unmatched. The sample consisted of blood. The clonotype originates from a girl aged 2-10 years with cystic fibrosis. The chain joins TRBV4-1 to TRBJ2-6, with 7 positions matching TRBD1. The chain's CDR3 is CASSHRDSFSGANVLTF. CDR3 in DNA: TGCGCCAGCAGCCACCGGGACAGCTTCTCTGGGGCCAACGTCCTGACTTTC.